Sequencing of this TCR beta chain was carried out in a study of blood T cell repertoires in COVID-19. Study in general: Material from acute and convalescent COVID-19 was sourced from the United States, Italy and Spain. In each case, the material was cDNA or gDNA derived from T cells, B-cell-depleted T cells, or PBMCs.

In the source study's methods: How many nucleated cells were present was estimated from reference gene primer amplification. Repertoires were generated with immunoSEQ multiplex PCR, while TCRdb's copy carries only in-frame clones and drops some. V, J and clone size derive from that table, while D and trimming were established from the DNA sequence. The repertoire holds approximately 250,000 clones, 65% to 90% seen once, with approximately 2% in the top ten. The V and J ends lost 5 bases and 7 bases, in that order; junction bases with no gene match: 6. The CDR3 has 14 amino acids. The V gene's germline CDR1 is SGHTA and CDR2 FQGNSA. This clone was counted once.

This clonotype was obtained from a man aged 35 to 55 who had recovered from COVID-19. The chain joins TRBV7-2 to TRBJ1-4; 8 bases are a match to TRBD1. The sequencing sample was made of peripheral blood. CDR3 sequence (DNA): TGTGCCAGCAGCAGCGACAGGGGCGGTGAAAAACTGTTTTTT. It specifies CASSSDRGGEKLFF. Variable domain in full (rest from reference TRBV7-2 and TRBJ1-4): GAGVSQSPSNKVTEKGKDVELRCDPISGHTALYWYRQSLGQGLEFLIYFQGNSAPDKSGLPSDRFSAERTGGSVSTLTIQRTQQEDSAVYLCASSSDRGGEKLFFGSGTQLSVL.